This T cell receptor (beta chain) was recovered during a study of shared clonotypes between healthy human individuals. Terminally differentiated effector memory CD45RA+ cells were excluded by CCR7 positive selection of CD45RO-negative cells. Method: immunoSEQ multiplex PCR; TCRdb's copy keeps in-frame clones and lacks some. The sample shows 1.5 million to 2.5 million clones, roughly 95% of them seen only once. V was pared by 0 bases and J by 9 bases, with 13 bases between. In germline, CDR1 is SGHRS, CDR2 YFSETQ. This CDR3 is 14 amino acids long. The TCR sequence derives from a man younger than 35 in good health. The sequenced material came from naive CD8+ T cells sorted from blood. This rearrangement joins TRBV5-1 to TRBJ1-5; D is possibly TRBD1 (5 bases). The CDR3 DNA reads as TGCGCCAGCAGCTTGGCTGGGGAGGGGTGGCCCCAGCATTTT. Protein product: CASSLAGEGWPQHF.